These T cell receptor beta chains were read from a single sample in a study of response to subunit inactivated influenza vaccine. One entry per CDR3 protein results from TCRdb running MiXCR on the RT-PCR reads. The repertoire holds approximately 500,000 distinct CDR3 sequences, approximately 20% seen once, with 2.5% to 3.5% in the top ten. The sample was also linked to a second study, of T cells expressing NK-cell markers.

This specimen was CD4+ T cells sorted from PBMCs, taken 12 days after vaccination. These receptors came from a man in his forties or fifties who received an inactivated influenza vaccine. CDR3s include the opening cysteine and the closing phenylalanine or tryptophan. The order of the fields is J gene, D gene, clone size, V gene, CDR3 protein, CDR3 DNA. A D gene is named only where the DNA matches it firmly. Rows may omit the clone size; those that give it use once, few, many or a size class.

j_call: TRBJ2-3; d_call: NA; clone_size: NA; v_call: TRBV6-5; cdr3_aa: CASSYLAFVGIGDTQYF; cdr3_nt: TGTGCCAGCAGTTACTTGGCTTTTGTGGGTATCGGAGATACGCAGTATTTT
j_call: TRBJ2-1; d_call: NA; clone_size: NA; v_call: TRBV29-1; cdr3_aa: CSVEDLTHEQFF; cdr3_nt: TGCAGCGTTGAAGACCTCACCCATGAGCAGTTCTTC
j_call: TRBJ2-1; d_call: TRBD2; clone_size: few; v_call: TRBV6-2/TRBV6-3; cdr3_aa: CASSYSSPGGPGNEQFF; cdr3_nt: TGTGCCAGCAGTTACTCGTCCCCGGGGGGGCCGGGCAATGAGCAGTTCTTC
j_call: TRBJ2-4; d_call: NA; clone_size: few; v_call: TRBV28; cdr3_aa: CASSLPFGGQLRTKNIQYF; cdr3_nt: TGTGCCAGCAGTTTACCGTTTGGAGGACAACTAAGAACCAAAAACATTCAGTACTTC
j_call: TRBJ2-1; d_call: NA; clone_size: few; v_call: TRBV24-1; cdr3_aa: CATQGFPYNEQFF; cdr3_nt: TGTGCCACCCAGGGATTCCCCTACAATGAGCAGTTCTTC
j_call: TRBJ1-1; d_call: TRBD1; clone_size: NA; v_call: TRBV6-1; cdr3_aa: CASSGFRDSSEAFF; cdr3_nt: TGTGCCAGCAGTGGATTCCGGGACAGCAGTGAAGCTTTCTTT
j_call: TRBJ2-3; d_call: NA; clone_size: NA; v_call: TRBV5-1; cdr3_aa: CASSLTEAGVPTQYF; cdr3_nt: TGCGCCAGCAGCTTGACGGAAGCAGGGGTGCCTACGCAGTATTTT
j_call: TRBJ2-2; d_call: NA; clone_size: NA; v_call: TRBV11-3; cdr3_aa: CASSLDLGGELFF; cdr3_nt: TGTGCCAGCAGCTTAGATCTAGGCGGGGAGCTGTTTTTT
j_call: TRBJ2-1; d_call: NA; clone_size: NA; v_call: TRBV18; cdr3_aa: CASSPSPTREQFF; cdr3_nt: TGTGCCAGCTCACCATCTCCGACACGGGAGCAGTTCTTC
j_call: TRBJ2-5; d_call: NA; clone_size: few; v_call: TRBV5-1; cdr3_aa: CASSLAMSTPRETQYF; cdr3_nt: TGCGCCAGCAGCTTGGCTATGAGCACTCCAAGAGAAACCCAGTACTTC
j_call: TRBJ2-3; d_call: TRBD2; clone_size: many; v_call: TRBV11-2; cdr3_aa: CASSLRWTAGGGTDTQYF; cdr3_nt: TGTGCCAGCAGCTTAAGATGGACAGCGGGAGGCGGTACAGATACGCAGTATTTT
j_call: TRBJ2-7; d_call: NA; clone_size: once; v_call: TRBV5-8; cdr3_aa: CASGGGRRGYEQYF; cdr3_nt: TGTGCCAGCGGAGGCGGTAGGAGAGGATACGAGCAGTACTTC
j_call: TRBJ2-7; d_call: TRBD1; clone_size: NA; v_call: TRBV10-3; cdr3_aa: CAIRQGTSYEQYF; cdr3_nt: TGTGCCATTAGACAGGGGACTTCCTACGAGCAGTACTTC
j_call: TRBJ1-5; d_call: NA; clone_size: NA; v_call: TRBV18; cdr3_aa: CASSSTVDSNQPQHF; cdr3_nt: TGTGCCAGCTCATCGACGGTCGATAGCAATCAGCCCCAGCATTTT
j_call: TRBJ2-7; d_call: NA; clone_size: NA; v_call: TRBV6-2/TRBV6-3; cdr3_aa: CASSYGSRRPYEQYF; cdr3_nt: TGTGCCAGCAGTTACGGGAGCAGGAGACCCTACGAGCAGTACTTC
j_call: TRBJ2-7; d_call: TRBD1; clone_size: few; v_call: TRBV28; cdr3_aa: CASSSVGQGSPYEQYF; cdr3_nt: TGTGCCAGCAGTTCCGTAGGACAGGGTTCCCCTTACGAGCAGTACTTC
j_call: TRBJ1-5; d_call: NA; clone_size: few; v_call: TRBV6-1; cdr3_aa: CASSEVRGQPQHF; cdr3_nt: TGTGCCAGCAGTGAAGTGAGGGGCCAGCCCCAGCATTTT
j_call: TRBJ2-5; d_call: TRBD2; clone_size: NA; v_call: TRBV7-2; cdr3_aa: CASSGGASGGSKTQYF; cdr3_nt: TGTGCCAGCAGTGGTGGGGCTAGCGGGGGGTCGAAGACCCAGTACTTC
j_call: TRBJ2-7; d_call: TRBD2; clone_size: NA; v_call: TRBV28; cdr3_aa: CASSLAGEVYEQYF; cdr3_nt: TGTGCCAGCAGCCTAGCGGGAGAAGTTTACGAGCAGTACTTC
j_call: TRBJ2-5; d_call: TRBD2; clone_size: NA; v_call: TRBV20-1; cdr3_aa: CSARAGTLGETQYF; cdr3_nt: TGCAGTGCTCGAGCGGGGACGCTTGGGGAGACCCAGTACTTC
j_call: TRBJ2-7; d_call: TRBD2; clone_size: few; v_call: TRBV7-9; cdr3_aa: CASSSSGTTYYEQYF; cdr3_nt: TGTGCCAGCAGCTCCTCCGGGACTACTTATTACGAGCAGTACTTC
j_call: TRBJ2-2; d_call: NA; clone_size: NA; v_call: TRBV28; cdr3_aa: CASTTRSGRTGELFF; cdr3_nt: TGTGCCAGCACCACCCGGTCGGGGAGAACCGGGGAGCTGTTTTTT
j_call: TRBJ1-1; d_call: NA; clone_size: many; v_call: TRBV12-3/TRBV12-4; cdr3_aa: CASTQSGTETEAFF; cdr3_nt: TGTGCCAGCACCCAATCAGGGACGGAGACTGAAGCTTTCTTT
j_call: TRBJ2-5; d_call: NA; clone_size: few; v_call: TRBV7-3; cdr3_aa: CASHIGQKKFQETQYF; cdr3_nt: TGTGCCAGCCACATTGGACAGAAAAAATTCCAAGAGACCCAGTACTTC
j_call: TRBJ2-7; d_call: NA; clone_size: NA; v_call: TRBV12-3/TRBV12-4; cdr3_aa: CASSLETGGLYEQYF; cdr3_nt: TGTGCCAGCAGTTTAGAGACAGGAGGACTTTACGAGCAGTACTTC
j_call: TRBJ1-6; d_call: TRBD1; clone_size: NA; v_call: TRBV6-1; cdr3_aa: CASSRMRDRGSPLHF; cdr3_nt: TGTGCCAGCAGTCGCATGAGGGACAGGGGGTCACCCCTCCACTTT
j_call: TRBJ1-3; d_call: NA; clone_size: NA; v_call: TRBV7-9; cdr3_aa: CASSADGGSGNTIYF; cdr3_nt: TGTGCCAGCAGCGCCGACGGAGGCTCTGGAAACACCATATATTTT
j_call: TRBJ2-1; d_call: NA; clone_size: NA; v_call: TRBV4-3; cdr3_aa: CASSQDGRYYNEQFF; cdr3_nt: TGCGCCAGCAGCCAAGATGGCAGGTATTACAATGAGCAGTTCTTC
j_call: TRBJ2-5; d_call: NA; clone_size: few; v_call: TRBV14; cdr3_aa: CASSRTRTGETQYF; cdr3_nt: TGTGCCAGCAGCCGAACACGGACGGGAGAGACCCAGTACTTC
j_call: TRBJ2-7; d_call: NA; clone_size: few; v_call: TRBV2; cdr3_aa: CASRNPRDGSYEQYF; cdr3_nt: TGTGCCAGCAGAAACCCACGGGACGGTTCCTACGAGCAGTACTTC
j_call: TRBJ2-1; d_call: TRBD1; clone_size: few; v_call: TRBV24-1; cdr3_aa: CATSPRQGYNEQFF; cdr3_nt: TGTGCCACCAGTCCTAGACAGGGGTACAATGAGCAGTTCTTC
j_call: TRBJ1-5; d_call: NA; clone_size: NA; v_call: TRBV28; cdr3_aa: CASSRQLNNQPQHF; cdr3_nt: TGCGCCAGCAGCCGACAGTTAAACAATCAGCCCCAGCATTTT
j_call: TRBJ2-2; d_call: NA; clone_size: NA; v_call: TRBV7-2; cdr3_aa: CASSLALWANTGELFF; cdr3_nt: TGTGCCAGCAGCTTAGCTCTTTGGGCGAACACCGGGGAGCTGTTTTTT
j_call: TRBJ2-1; d_call: TRBD2; clone_size: few; v_call: TRBV24-1; cdr3_aa: CATSDWGGGDYNEQFF; cdr3_nt: TGTGCCACCAGCGATTGGGGGGGAGGGGACTACAATGAGCAGTTCTTC
j_call: TRBJ2-7; d_call: NA; clone_size: NA; v_call: TRBV20-1; cdr3_aa: CSARMRAGALYEQYF; cdr3_nt: TGCAGTGCTAGGATGAGGGCGGGGGCACTCTACGAGCAGTACTTC
j_call: TRBJ1-6; d_call: NA; clone_size: few; v_call: TRBV11-2; cdr3_aa: CASSPDRFPPLHF; cdr3_nt: TGTGCCAGCAGCCCCGATCGCTTCCCACCCCTCCACTTT
j_call: TRBJ2-3; d_call: NA; clone_size: few; v_call: TRBV5-4; cdr3_aa: CASSARRSAGDTQYF; cdr3_nt: TGTGCCAGCAGCGCCCGACGTTCAGCGGGAGATACGCAGTATTTT
j_call: TRBJ2-1; d_call: TRBD2; clone_size: few; v_call: TRBV12-3/TRBV12-4; cdr3_aa: CASRGTGTSYNEQFF; cdr3_nt: TGTGCCAGCAGGGGGACCGGGACTAGCTACAATGAGCAGTTCTTC
j_call: TRBJ2-7; d_call: TRBD1; clone_size: NA; v_call: TRBV29-1; cdr3_aa: CSVDAGTGGNEQYF; cdr3_nt: TGCAGCGTTGACGCCGGGACAGGGGGTAACGAGCAGTACTTC
j_call: TRBJ1-1; d_call: NA; clone_size: few; v_call: TRBV12-3/TRBV12-4; cdr3_aa: CASSFLGYTEAFF; cdr3_nt: TGTGCCAGCAGTTTCTTAGGTTACACTGAAGCTTTCTTT
j_call: TRBJ2-1; d_call: TRBD2; clone_size: few; v_call: TRBV20-1; cdr3_aa: CSARNPSGYNEQFF; cdr3_nt: TGCAGTGCTAGAAATCCTAGCGGCTACAATGAGCAGTTCTTC
j_call: TRBJ2-7; d_call: NA; clone_size: NA; v_call: TRBV4-2; cdr3_aa: CASPLGPVENAEQYF; cdr3_nt: TGTGCCAGCCCCCTAGGGCCCGTCGAGAACGCCGAGCAGTACTTC
j_call: TRBJ2-7; d_call: NA; clone_size: NA; v_call: TRBV29-1; cdr3_aa: CSVEKQPYEHYF; cdr3_nt: TGCAGCGTTGAAAAACAGCCCTACGAGCACTACTTC
j_call: TRBJ2-2; d_call: TRBD1; clone_size: NA; v_call: TRBV5-5; cdr3_aa: CASSLVQGALTGELFF; cdr3_nt: TGTGCCAGCAGCTTGGTCCAGGGGGCGCTCACCGGGGAGCTGTTTTTT
j_call: TRBJ2-7; d_call: NA; clone_size: NA; v_call: TRBV4-3; cdr3_aa: CASSHLDSYEQYF; cdr3_nt: TGCGCCAGCAGCCATTTGGACAGCTACGAGCAGTACTTC
j_call: TRBJ2-3; d_call: TRBD2; clone_size: NA; v_call: TRBV19; cdr3_aa: CASSIGLAGEDTQYF; cdr3_nt: TGTGCCAGTAGTATCGGACTAGCGGGGGAAGATACGCAGTATTTT
j_call: TRBJ1-6; d_call: NA; clone_size: few; v_call: TRBV6-1; cdr3_aa: CASRVVRVYNSPLHF; cdr3_nt: TGTGCCAGCCGGGTGGTTCGGGTCTATAATTCACCCCTCCACTTT
j_call: TRBJ1-5; d_call: NA; clone_size: NA; v_call: TRBV4-3; cdr3_aa: CASSPDTNQPQHF; cdr3_nt: TGCGCCAGCAGCCCAGACACTAATCAGCCCCAGCATTTT
j_call: TRBJ2-7; d_call: NA; clone_size: many; v_call: TRBV6-2/TRBV6-3; cdr3_aa: CASSDSYEQYF; cdr3_nt: TGTGCCAGCAGTGACTCCTACGAGCAGTACTTC
j_call: TRBJ2-7; d_call: TRBD1; clone_size: NA; v_call: TRBV7-8; cdr3_aa: CASSRRGQVSYEQYF; cdr3_nt: TGTGCCAGCAGCCGCCGGGGACAGGTCTCCTACGAGCAGTACTTC
j_call: TRBJ1-2; d_call: NA; clone_size: NA; v_call: TRBV29-1; cdr3_aa: CSVEGGSSYGYTF; cdr3_nt: TGCAGCGTTGAGGGGGGAAGTTCCTATGGCTACACCTTC
j_call: TRBJ2-4; d_call: NA; clone_size: NA; v_call: TRBV20-1; cdr3_aa: CSAQSGDIQYF; cdr3_nt: TGCAGTGCGCAGTCGGGGGACATTCAGTACTTC
j_call: TRBJ2-1; d_call: NA; clone_size: NA; v_call: TRBV12-3/TRBV12-4; cdr3_aa: CASSPIRSSYNEQFF; cdr3_nt: TGTGCCAGCAGCCCTATAAGAAGCTCCTACAATGAGCAGTTCTTC